A few counts support the clone carrying this TCR beta chain. One entry per CDR3 protein, called by TCRdb with MiXCR from the 5' RACE reads. The sample yields a few hundred thousand distinct CDR3 sequences, under 15% seen once. The data derive from a study of T cells after yellow fever vaccination. The CDR3 consists of 13 residues. Trimming cost V 4 bases and J 8 bases, with 15 bases left between them. CDR1 SQVTM and CDR2 ANQGSEA come from the germline V gene. This chain uses TRBV29-1 with TRBJ2-1; D unclear. The sequence was collected from a man between 18 and 35 years old who received the YFV17D yellow fever vaccine. The specimen comprised CD4+ T cells sorted from PBMCs, sampled 15 days after the yellow fever booster vaccination. CDR3 in amino acids: CSVAPHGVDEQFF. Here the CDR3 DNA reads TGCAGCGTTGCTCCACATGGTGTGGATGAGCAGTTCTTC.